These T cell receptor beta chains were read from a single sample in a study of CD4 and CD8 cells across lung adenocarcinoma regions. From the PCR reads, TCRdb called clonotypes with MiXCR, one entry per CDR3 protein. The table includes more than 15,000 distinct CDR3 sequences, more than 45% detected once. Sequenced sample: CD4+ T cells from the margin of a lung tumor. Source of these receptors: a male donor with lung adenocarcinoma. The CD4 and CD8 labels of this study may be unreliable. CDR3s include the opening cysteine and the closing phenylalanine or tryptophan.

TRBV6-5,CASSTTGNEQFF
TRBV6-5,CASSHKSWRSYEQYF
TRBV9,CASSSAFTRNEQFF
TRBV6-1,CAGRDASGGQDTQYF
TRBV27,CASSPGRGACGKDTQYF
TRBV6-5,CASSQTSGSSYEQYF
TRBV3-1,CASSGRADEQYF
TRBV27,CASSTGRLAGHNEQFF
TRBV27,CASSPRQGGAYNEQFF
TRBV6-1,CAGGEPGGNAETQYF